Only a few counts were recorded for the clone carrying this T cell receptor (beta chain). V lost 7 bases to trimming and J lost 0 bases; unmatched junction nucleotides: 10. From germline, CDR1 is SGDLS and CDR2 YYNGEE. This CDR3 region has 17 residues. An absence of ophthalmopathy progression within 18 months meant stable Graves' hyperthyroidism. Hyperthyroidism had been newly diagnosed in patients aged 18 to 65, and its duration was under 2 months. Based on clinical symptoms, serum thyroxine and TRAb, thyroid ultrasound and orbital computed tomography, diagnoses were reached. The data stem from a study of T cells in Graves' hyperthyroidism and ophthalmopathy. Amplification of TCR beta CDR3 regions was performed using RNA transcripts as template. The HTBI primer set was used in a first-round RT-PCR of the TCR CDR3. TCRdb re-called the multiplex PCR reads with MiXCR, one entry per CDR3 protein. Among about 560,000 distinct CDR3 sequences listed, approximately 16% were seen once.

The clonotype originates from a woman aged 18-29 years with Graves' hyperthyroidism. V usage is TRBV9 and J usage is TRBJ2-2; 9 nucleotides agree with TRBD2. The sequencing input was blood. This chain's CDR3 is CASSLGSGGTNTGELFF. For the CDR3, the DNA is TGTGCCAGCTCCCTTGGTAGCGGGGGTACGAACACCGGGGAGCTGTTTTTT.